This TCR beta chain was documented in a study of neurological immune-mediated disorders. Findings and caveats of the study: It was HTLV-1-associated myelopathy that showed the most TCR clonal expansion, while multiple sclerosis showed the least, falling below healthy controls.

The cDNA came from 5'RACE, which used 10-nucleotide random UMIs. A single run covered 15-18 subjects with over 160 million TCR-beta sequences. TCRdb re-called the 5' RACE reads with MiXCR, one entry per CDR3 protein. The sample yields fewer than 45,000 distinct CDR3 sequences, nearly 7.5% seen once. CDR3 length equals 13 residues. Trimming took off 3 bases at V and 8 bases at J, with 13 bases between the two ends. The germline V gene encodes CDR1 SGHVS and CDR2 FNYEAQ. Unsorted libraries were prepared from 2 million PBMCs held at -80 C. This clonotype is deemed medium-sized (0.01 to 0.1%). What it binds is not known.

The sequence was collected from a woman between 35 and 50 years old in good health. Sample: PBMCs. This chain connects TRBV7-6 to TRBJ1-2, with D possibly TRBD1 on 6 matching bases. The CDR3 sequence is CASSLAGGGGYTF. The DNA of the CDR3 is TGTGCCAGCAGCTTGGCGGGGGGCGGCGGCTACACCTTC.